This T cell receptor (beta chain) derives from a study of OX40 agonist ivuxolimab in advanced cancers. Data came from immunoSEQ multiplex PCR; TCRdb stores just in-frame clones and leaves some out. The data show fewer than 85,000 clones, with roughly 90% seen just once and 0.72% held by the top ten. Only one count was recorded for this clone. The V end was cut by 4 bases, the J end by 5 bases, with 14 bases between. The CDR3 is made up of 14 amino acids. Germline CDR1 is SQVTM and CDR2 is ANQGSEA. The TCR was taken from an adult with an advanced solid tumor such as melanoma, head and neck, liver or kidney cancer. This specimen consisted of CD4+ or CD8+ T cells sorted from blood, obtained in a trial of the OX40 agonist ivuxolimab. The V and J genes are TRBV29-1 and TRBJ1-4, with a tentative D call TRBD1 (5 bases). Here the CDR3 reads CSVVRAQGNEKLFF. In nucleotides, the CDR3 is TGCAGCGTTGTTCGGGCTCAGGGAAATGAAAAACTGTTTTTT.